The rows below give T cell receptor beta chains drawn from one sample of a study of blood T cells in healthy people across ages. TCRdb fed the 5' RACE reads into MiXCR, producing one record per CDR3 protein. This table holds 980,000 or so distinct CDR3 sequences, about 48% found once. Input material: blood. The receptors derive from a man in his thirties or forties in good health. Both conserved end residues are part of each CDR3.

v_call	j_call	cdr3_aa
TRBV12-3/TRBV12-4	TRBJ1-1	CASSFPNTEAFF
TRBV27	TRBJ1-4	CAGSSLLNGATNEKLFF
TRBV5-1	TRBJ2-7	CASSLRQGEAYEQYF
TRBV12-3/TRBV12-4	TRBJ1-1	CASSLLNTEAFF
TRBV11-2	TRBJ2-3	CASSSEAGGPTDTQYF
TRBV5-1	TRBJ1-2	CATGTGGSSNYGYTF
TRBV4-3	TRBJ2-1	CASSPERDEQFF
TRBV7-9	.	CASVELYEQYF
TRBV5-1	TRBJ2-3	CASSSLQTTYTDTQYF
TRBV20-1	TRBJ2-3	CSAVPGLADTQYF
TRBV7-2	TRBJ2-1	CASSFGGLSNEQFF
TRBV27	.	CASSLSMVYYEQYF
TRBV27	TRBJ1-2	CASSSTPGSYGYTF
TRBV4-3	TRBJ2-3	CASSQVRGGADTQYF
TRBV5-4	TRBJ2-6	CASSLGGSWWGANVLTF
TRBV3-1	TRBJ2-5	CASSVQAQETQYF
TRBV7-9	TRBJ2-3	CASSFIATDTQYF
TRBV28	.	CASSPILRGGAHEQYF
TRBV27	TRBJ1-6	CASSSRNSPLHF
TRBV7-2	TRBJ2-1	CASSRRGREQFF
TRBV27	TRBJ2-1	CASSQGGSEQFF
TRBV11-3	TRBJ1-2	CASSWPRSYGYTF
TRBV20-1	TRBJ2-1	CSAHSRIGTGGDLGNEQFF
TRBV5-1	TRBJ1-2	CASSWNRDTSNYGYTF
TRBV4-3	TRBJ2-5	CASSLATTSGGQTQYF
TRBV7-2	TRBJ2-1	CASRNDRGSYNEQFF
TRBV20-1	TRBJ2-1	CSGQLRGSQVLNEQFF
TRBV4-1	TRBJ2-5	CASSQAVAPQETQYF
TRBV7-2	TRBJ2-7	CASSLEWGQSISYEQYF
TRBV20-1	.	CSATGLRGSVETQYF
TRBV4-3	TRBJ2-1	CASSRGSGGDYNEQFF
TRBV6-1	TRBJ1-6	CASSTRDSYNSPLHF
TRBV4-2	TRBJ2-5	CASSQDETSGGSMETQYF
TRBV20-1	TRBJ2-7	CSARDLKQGPYEQYF
TRBV6-2/TRBV6-3	TRBJ1-5	CASSYSGQTVSNQPQHF
TRBV5-1	TRBJ2-3	CASSLEDRRLETQYF
TRBV29-1	TRBJ2-1	CSVERVPSYNEQFF
TRBV4-1	TRBJ2-3	CASSQDAWTPDTQYF